Below, 24 T cell receptor beta chains from the same sample are listed, as sequenced in a study of blood T cell repertoires in COVID-19. The protocol was immunoSEQ multiplex PCR, while the TCRdb copy is restricted to in-frame clones and leaves out a portion. The sample shows about 120,000 clones, roughly four fifths of them seen only once. Material: peripheral blood. All receptors come from a human donor in a cohort sampled during active COVID-19.

The table lists this clone with a few counts. The chain's CDR3 is CASSLTGQGAHYEQYF. In DNA, the CDR3 is TGTGCCAGCAGCTTAACAGGACAGGGAGCGCACTACGAGCAGTACTTC. V is TRBV7-3 and J is TRBJ2-7; 8 bases fit TRBD1. Per germline, CDR1 SGHTA and CDR2 FQGTGA. This CDR3 spans 16 amino acids. V shed 0 bases, J shed 3 bases, and the junction held 7 bases outside the gene matches.

The CDR3 sequence is CASSFQSSGPQETQYF. CDR3 DNA sequence: TGTGCCAGCAGCTTCCAAAGCAGCGGACCTCAAGAGACCCAGTACTTC. The chain employs TRBV11-3 and TRBJ2-5, with D possibly TRBD2 on 5 matching bases. There are 16 residues in the CDR3. The V end lost 3 bases, the J end lost 2 bases, and 16 bases lay between the germline ends. CDR1 is SGHNT and CDR2 is YENEEA in the germline V gene.

The chain carries TRBV7-3 and TRBJ2-1, with TRBD2 identical over 11 bases. CDR1 and CDR2 from the germline V gene are SGHTA and FQGTGA. The CDR3 has 14 residues. Trimming cost V 4 bases and J 6 bases; bases outside gene matches: 2. The CDR3 DNA is TGTGCCAGCAGCTATCTAGCGGGGGGCAATGAGCAGTTCTTC. Translation: CASSYLAGGNEQFF.

Only a few counts were recorded for this clone. This sequence joins TRBV11-3 and TRBJ1-1; TRBD1 might be the D (6 bases). Germline assignment: CDR1 SGHNT and CDR2 YENEEA. The CDR3 consists of 15 residues. Trimming stripped 1 base from V and 0 bases from J, with 9 bases between. CDR3 in DNA: TGTGCCAGCAGCTTAGGGGGGCGGATGAACACTGAAGCTTTCTTT. Amino acid sequence: CASSLGGRMNTEAFF.

This chain uses TRBV6-1 with TRBJ2-1, with 9 bases aligning to TRBD2. Losses at the gene ends were 4 bases for V and 0 bases for J; bases not matched to a gene: 4. The CDR3 extends over 16 amino acids. Looked up from germline, CDR1 is MNHNS and CDR2 is SASEGT. The CDR3, as DNA: TGTGCCAGCAGTGGCCGACTAGCGGCCTCCTACAATGAGCAGTTCTTC. Protein sequence: CASSGRLAASYNEQFF.

This clone was observed a few times. The chain recombines TRBV19 with TRBJ1-1, with TRBD1 as a possible D gene (5 bases). Per the germline V gene, CDR1 is LNHDA and CDR2 is SQIVND (reference sequence). V gave up 0 bases and J gave up 1 base, with 9 bases separating them. The CDR3 is made up of 15 amino acids. The CDR3 sequence: CASSIDLGQNTEAFF. In nucleotides, the CDR3 is TGTGCCAGTAGTATAGATTTGGGGCAGAACACTGAAGCTTTCTTT.

The chain recombines TRBV7-9 with TRBJ2-7; 9 bases are a match to TRBD2. The CDR3 is 15 amino acids. V trimming: 6 bases; J trimming: 6 bases; junction bases outside the gene matches: 12. The V gene's germline CDR1 is SEHNR and CDR2 FQNEAQ (reference sequence). CDR3 DNA: TGTGCCAGCAGTCCCGCCGCTAGCGGGGAGAGCGAGCAGTACTTC. Protein: CASSPAASGESEQYF.

The chain joins TRBV19 to TRBJ2-7; no definite D call. The CDR3 consists of 12 residues. Germline loops: CDR1 LNHDA, CDR2 SQIVND (reference sequence). Trimming left V 5 bases short and J 5 bases short, with 10 bases between. CDR3 protein: CASSLSADEQYF. CDR3 nucleotides: TGTGCCAGTAGTCTATCTGCCGACGAGCAGTACTTC.

The rearrangement links TRBV10-3 to TRBJ1-6; D may be TRBD1 (5 bases). Trimming removed 3 bases at V and 6 bases at J, with 6 bases between. Germline V gene sequence: CDR1 ENHRY, CDR2 SYGVKD. The length of the CDR3 is 13 residues. The CDR3 bases are TGTGCCATCAGTGACAGGGCTAATTCACCCCTCCACTTT. Translation gives CAISDRANSPLHF.

The chain uses TRBV28 and TRBJ2-3, with 7 positions matching TRBD2. The trim removed 5 bases at V and 2 bases at J, leaving 7 bases unmatched. CDR1 is MDHEN and CDR2 is SYDVKM in the germline V gene. The length of the CDR3 is 15 residues. In DNA, the CDR3 is TGTGCCAGCAGTCCCTACCGGGACTACACAGATACGCAGTATTTT. Its protein product is CASSPYRDYTDTQYF.

The CDR3, as DNA: TGTGCCAGCAGCTTAGGCCCGGGACAGGGTCGGACTGAAGCTTTCTTT. This translates into CASSLGPGQGRTEAFF. The genes are TRBV7-9 and TRBJ1-1; 9 nucleotides match TRBD1. This CDR3 region has 16 residues. J was trimmed by 5 bases and V by 1 base; bases with no gene match: 8. The germline CDR1 and CDR2 sequences are SEHNR and FQNEAQ (reference sequence).

The J gene is TRBJ1-1, the V gene TRBV11-2; unclear D gene. The CDR3 contains 14 residues. The germline CDR1 and CDR2 sequences are SGHAT and FQNNGV. The V and J ends lost 1 base and 4 bases respectively, with 10 bases between them. The CDR3 DNA sequence: TGTGCCAGCAGCTTAGGACGGCGGGCCACTGAAGCTTTCTTT. This translates into CASSLGRRATEAFF.

V is TRBV29-1 and J is TRBJ2-7; 11 bases are shared with TRBD1. The CDR3 is 15 amino acids. The germline V gene encodes CDR1 SQVTM and CDR2 ANQGSEA. V lost 0 bases, J lost 3 bases, and 4 bases stayed unmatched. The CDR3 coding sequence is TGCAGCGTTGAAGAAGAGGGACAGGGGGACTACGAGCAGTACTTC. It translates to CSVEEEGQGDYEQYF.

The chain links TRBV19 to TRBJ1-2; possibly TRBD1 for D (5 bases). In germline, CDR1 is LNHDA, CDR2 SQIVND (reference sequence). The ends were cut back, 7 bases at V and 3 bases at J, with 18 bases in the middle. The CDR3 contains 15 residues. This CDR3 reads CASKVVAGRDYGYTF. The CDR3 nucleotides read TGTGCCAGTAAGGTGGTGGCAGGGAGGGACTATGGCTACACCTTC.

The J gene is TRBJ1-5, the V gene TRBV28; TRBD1 is a possible D gene (5 bases). The length of the CDR3 is 12 residues. Between the trimmed V and J ends, which lost 7 bases and 7 bases, there was a span of 11 bases. CDR1 is MDHEN and CDR2 is SYDVKM in the germline V gene. Here the CDR3 reads CASTRRGQPQHF. CDR3 in DNA: TGTGCCAGCACCCGCCGGGGGCAGCCCCAGCATTTT.

The V call is TRBV24-1, the J call TRBJ2-7, with 8 bases that match TRBD1. The CDR3 runs to 12 residues. The V gene's germline CDR1 is KGHDR and CDR2 SFDVKD. With 3 bases clipped from V and 6 bases from J, the junction kept 0 bases outside the gene matches. In nucleotides, the CDR3 is TGTGCCACCAGTGATGGGACAGGCGAGCAGTACTTC. Protein product: CATSDGTGEQYF.

The J gene is TRBJ1-1, the V gene TRBV6-5; D is perhaps TRBD1 (5 bases). Germline V gene data show CDR1 as MNHEY and CDR2 as SVGAGI. There are 13 residues in the CDR3. Trimming stripped 5 bases from V and 5 bases from J, with 12 bases between. The CDR3 DNA reads as TGTGCCAGCAGTAGGGGAAGGGCGACTGAAGCTTTCTTT. Protein sequence: CASSRGRATEAFF.

The chain has TRBV30 and TRBJ2-7, with TRBD2 identical over 10 bases. CDR1 and CDR2 (germline): GTSNPN, SVGIG (reference sequence). The ends lost 0 bases at V and 5 bases at J; junction bases unmatched: 4. The CDR3 is 14 amino acids. The CDR3 protein is CAWSVQAGGHEQYF. The CDR3 coding sequence is TGTGCCTGGAGTGTACAAGCGGGGGGGCACGAGCAGTACTTC.

The V and J genes are TRBV7-3 and TRBJ2-3, with TRBD1 as a possible D gene (5 bases). CDR1 is SGHTA, CDR2 FQGTGA, per germline. Trimming removed 1 base at V and 4 bases at J, with 9 bases between. This CDR3 is 14 amino acids long. The CDR3 nucleotides are TGTGCCAGCAGCTTAAATCCCAGGGCAGATACGCAGTATTTT. This codes for CASSLNPRADTQYF.

The chain uses TRBV7-8 and TRBJ1-6; D is uncertain. The CDR3 length is 15 residues. CDR1 and CDR2 (germline): SGHVS, FQNEAQ. V was trimmed by 5 bases and J by 6 bases, leaving 14 bases between them. CDR3 sequence (DNA): TGTGCCAGCAGCCCCTCCTCCCAGTCTAATTCACCCCTCCACTTT. Its protein product is CASSPSSQSNSPLHF.

The genes are TRBV7-9 and TRBJ2-7, with 8 bases that match TRBD1. The germline gives CDR1 SEHNR, CDR2 FQNEAQ (reference sequence). Losses at the gene ends were 5 bases for V and 1 base for J; bases not matched to a gene: 1. The CDR3 consists of 13 residues. The CDR3 coding sequence is TGTGCCAGCAGCCGACAGGGGTCCTACGAGCAGTACTTC. It encodes CASSRQGSYEQYF.

This clone was seen a handful of times. The chain uses TRBV7-8 and TRBJ1-5; D unclear. Germline values: CDR1 SGHVS, CDR2 FQNEAQ. This CDR3 region has 15 residues. Trimming stripped 5 bases from V and 5 bases from J, with 16 bases between. The CDR3 bases are TGTGCCAGCAGCGAGCAGACGGGGAGGGATCAGCCCCAGCATTTT. It specifies CASSEQTGRDQPQHF. The full variable domain, completed using reference TRBV7-8 and TRBJ1-5, is GAGVSQSPRYKVAKRGQDVALRCDPISGHVSLFWYQQALGQGPEFLTYFQNEAQLDKSGLPSDRFFAERPEGSVSTLKIQRTQQEDSAVYLCASSEQTGRDQPQHFGDGTRLSIL.

V usage is TRBV18 and J usage is TRBJ2-7; TRBD2 matches 9 bases. Germline V CDR1 and CDR2: KGHSH, LQKENI. The V and J ends lost 0 bases and 4 bases, in that order; junction bases with no gene match: 7. The CDR3 consists of 16 residues. The CDR3 DNA reads as TGTGCCAGCTCACCACCCGGGACTAGCAGTGGGTACGAGCAGTACTTC. Residues: CASSPPGTSSGYEQYF.

V usage is TRBV7-9 and J usage is TRBJ1-6; D is ambiguous. The CDR3 contains 14 residues. The ends were cut back, 2 bases at V and 6 bases at J, with 8 bases in the middle. Germline values: CDR1 SEHNR, CDR2 FQNEAQ (reference sequence). CDR3 protein: CASSLQMANSPLHF. The CDR3, as DNA: TGTGCCAGCAGCTTACAAATGGCTAATTCACCCCTCCACTTT. The full variable domain, with the rest looked up from reference TRBV7-9 and TRBJ1-6, is DTGVSQNPRHKITKRGQNVTFRCDPISEHNRLYWYRQTLGQGPEFLTYFQNEAQLEKSRLLSDRFSAERPKGSFSTLEIQRTEQGDSAMYLCASSLQMANSPLHFGNGTRLTVT.